This T cell receptor beta chain was captured in a study of shared clonotypes between healthy human individuals. Study-level results: The diversity represented, both genetic and in exposure history, was limited by few donors.

CD45RO-negative cells were positively selected for CCR7, leaving out terminally differentiated effector memory CD45RA+ cells. The assay used deep level. Libraries were prepared by immunoSEQ multiplex PCR; TCRdb keeps only in-frame clonotypes and omits some of them. The sample comprises about 2,200,000 clones, about 92% of which are singletons, and around 1.7% rests with the top ten. A word on this clone: Its target is unknown.

This sequence was found in a young man in good health. Some clones in this sample may be carry-over from other donors' samples. Sequenced input: naive CD8+ T cells from PBMCs.

The CDR3 DNA sequence: TGTGCCAGCAGCATAGACCTAGGACCAACCTACGAGCAGTACTTC. Translating gives CASSIDLGPTYEQYF. The chain couples TRBV7-3 to TRBJ2-7; D not resolved. Trimming removed 5 bases at V and 2 bases at J, with 16 bases between. The length of the CDR3 is 15 residues. Germline assignment: CDR1 SGHTA and CDR2 FQGTGA.